A single sample is the source of the 7 T cell receptor beta chains below, sequenced in a study of metastatic and nonmetastatic thyroid tumors. TCRdb re-called clones via MiXCR from the PCR reads. The sample shows under 30,000 clones, 20% to 25% of them seen only once. Thyroid surgery was performed in patients who had received no treatment beforehand. The source material was blood. The receptors were gathered from a female donor with papillary thyroid cancer or a benign thyroid nodule (not recorded which). Some clones in this sample may be carry-over from other donors' samples.

In its sample, this clone was seen many times. The J gene is TRBJ2-5, the V gene TRBV19; D not certain. V was clipped by 2 bases and J by 0 bases, with 4 bases between them. The CDR3 runs 13 residues. The germline gives CDR1 LNHDA, CDR2 SQIVND (reference sequence). This CDR3 reads CASSIPYQETQYF. DNA of the CDR3: TGTGCCAGTAGTATACCGTACCAAGAGACCCAGTACTTC.

This clone was observed a handful of times. The V and J genes are TRBV12-3 or TRBV12-4 and TRBJ2-3; 7 bases are shared with TRBD2. The trim removed 6 bases at V and 0 bases at J, leaving 15 bases unmatched. CDR3 size: 18 residues. The CDR3: CASSPRVLARTSTDTQYF. The CDR3 nucleotides read TGTGCCAGCAGCCCAAGGGTACTAGCGCGAACTAGCACAGATACGCAGTATTTT.

Details on this clone: The junction does not match germline at one end; this may be a read error. This sequence joins TRBV20-1 and TRBJ2-3; TRBD2 matches 7 bases. The CDR3 totals 16 residues. CDR1 DFQATT and CDR2 SNEGSKA come from the germline V gene (reference sequence). In nucleotides, the CDR3 is TGCGGTGCTAGAGAGCCCACTCTCGGGAGGTCCGACACGCAGTATTTT. Its protein product is CGAREPTLGRSDTQYF.

This clone came up many times. The chain couples TRBV6-5 to TRBJ2-3; D is undetermined. The V gene lost 0 bases and the J gene lost 5 bases, with 6 bases spanning the gap. CDR3 length: 13 amino acids. CDR1 and CDR2 from the germline V gene are MNHEY and SVGAGI. The CDR3 DNA is TGTGCCAGCAGTTACTCCCACGTAGATACGCAGTATTTT. This encodes CASSYSHVDTQYF.

This clone was found many times. The chain carries TRBV5-4 and TRBJ1-6; 8 nucleotides line up with TRBD1. The CDR3 loop spans 15 amino acids. V lost 2 bases, J lost 7 bases, and 5 bases stayed unmatched. The germline gives CDR1 SGHNT, CDR2 YYREEE (reference sequence). The CDR3 region is CASSFRTGTNSPLHF. DNA of the CDR3: TGTGCCAGCAGCTTTAGGACAGGGACAAATTCACCCCTCCACTTT.

This clone was observed a few times. The rearrangement uses TRBV2 and TRBJ2-7; no clear D. In germline, CDR1 is SNHLY, CDR2 FYNNEI. CDR3 length: 11 amino acids. V lost 5 bases to trimming and J lost 2 bases, with 4 bases between them. The CDR3 DNA is TGTGCCAGCAGTTCACCCTACGAGCAGTACTTC. Residues: CASSSPYEQYF.

This clone is medium-sized (0.01 to 0.1%). V is TRBV5-1 and J is TRBJ1-2, with a weak D call TRBD1 (5 bases). CDR1 and CDR2 from the germline V gene are SGHRS and YFSETQ. V dropped 0 bases and J dropped 2 bases, with 8 bases sitting between them. The CDR3 is 14 residues long. The CDR3 region is CASSLAGQNYGYTF. CDR3 sequence (DNA): TGCGCCAGCAGCTTGGCCGGACAAAACTATGGCTACACCTTC.